These T cell receptor beta chains were read from a single sample in a study of blood T cell repertoires in COVID-19. TCRdb's copy holds only in-frame clones and misses some; the assay was immunoSEQ multiplex PCR. Seen here are about 100,000 clones, less than 85% observed once, and the top ten hold around 1.9%. The sample was peripheral blood. The receptors shown here come from a woman aged 40 to 55 with acute or convalescent COVID-19. The CDR3 runs from the conserved cysteine through the conserved F or W.

V gene: TRBV28; J gene: TRBJ1-5; CDR3 protein: CASSPSGNNQPQHF
V gene: TRBV4-2; J gene: TRBJ1-1; CDR3 protein: CASSQQNMNTEAFF
V gene: TRBV2; J gene: TRBJ2-4; CDR3 protein: CASSVRQGMDIQYF
V gene: TRBV7-6; J gene: TRBJ2-1; CDR3 protein: CASSLEAESGGEQFF
V gene: TRBV28; J gene: TRBJ2-7; CDR3 protein: CASRVFTGGHEQYF
V gene: TRBV7-3; J gene: TRBJ2-3; CDR3 protein: CASSPFAGGGTDTQYF
V gene: TRBV5-1; J gene: TRBJ2-7; CDR3 protein: CASSDLQGVSYEQYF
V gene: TRBV7-7; J gene: TRBJ2-3; CDR3 protein: CASAASSGTDTQYF
V gene: TRBV6-5; J gene: TRBJ2-1; CDR3 protein: CASTGTGGWDNEQFF
V gene: TRBV6-5; J gene: TRBJ2-5; CDR3 protein: CASSYGGGFQYF
V gene: TRBV7-2; J gene: TRBJ2-7; CDR3 protein: CASSLEIDPYEQYF
V gene: TRBV7-2; J gene: TRBJ2-2; CDR3 protein: CASSTTATNTGELFF
V gene: TRBV3-1/TRBV3-2; J gene: TRBJ1-4; CDR3 protein: CASSHSTNEKLFF
V gene: TRBV4-3; J gene: TRBJ1-2; CDR3 protein: CASSQDRTGGGGYTF
V gene: TRBV6-6; J gene: TRBJ2-7; CDR3 protein: CASSYGGQGASYEQYF
V gene: TRBV11-2; J gene: TRBJ2-5; CDR3 protein: CASSLELSYRETQYF
V gene: TRBV5-6; J gene: TRBJ1-5; CDR3 protein: CASSITGVSQPQHF
V gene: TRBV5-1; J gene: TRBJ1-1; CDR3 protein: CASTPTVGNTEAFF
V gene: TRBV3-1/TRBV3-2; J gene: TRBJ1-4; CDR3 protein: CASSPDRGRANEKLFF
V gene: TRBV28; J gene: TRBJ1-2; CDR3 protein: CASSVPIGTPRGYTF
V gene: TRBV6-1; J gene: TRBJ1-4; CDR3 protein: CASSESQGLWEKLFF
V gene: TRBV28; J gene: TRBJ1-2; CDR3 protein: CASSLSGGYTF